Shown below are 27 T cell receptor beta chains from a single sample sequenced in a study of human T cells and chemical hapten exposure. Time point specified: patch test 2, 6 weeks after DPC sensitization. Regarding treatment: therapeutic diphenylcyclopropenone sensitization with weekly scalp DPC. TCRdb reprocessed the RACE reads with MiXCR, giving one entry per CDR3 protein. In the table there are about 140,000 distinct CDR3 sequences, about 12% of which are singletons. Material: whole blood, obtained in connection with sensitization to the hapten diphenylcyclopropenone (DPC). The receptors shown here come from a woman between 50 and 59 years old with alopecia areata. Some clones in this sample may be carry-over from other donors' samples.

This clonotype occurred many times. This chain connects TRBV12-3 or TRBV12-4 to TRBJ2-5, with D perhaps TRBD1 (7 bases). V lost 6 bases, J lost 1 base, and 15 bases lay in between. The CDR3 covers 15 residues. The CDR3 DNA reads TGTGCCAGCAGGGTTGGAGGGACAGCCCAAGAGACCCAGTACTTC. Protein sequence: CASRVGGTAQETQYF.

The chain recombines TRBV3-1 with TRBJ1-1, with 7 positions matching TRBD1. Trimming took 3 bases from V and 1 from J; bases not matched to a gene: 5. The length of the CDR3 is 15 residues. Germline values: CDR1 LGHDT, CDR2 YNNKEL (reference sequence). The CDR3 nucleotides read TGTGCCAGCAGCCACGGACAGGTGAGGAACACTGAAGCTTTCTTT. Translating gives CASSHGQVRNTEAFF.

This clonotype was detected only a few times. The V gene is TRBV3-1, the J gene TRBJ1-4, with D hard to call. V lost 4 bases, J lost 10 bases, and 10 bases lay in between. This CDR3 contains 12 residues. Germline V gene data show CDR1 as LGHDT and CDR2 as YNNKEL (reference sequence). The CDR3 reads CASSRPAGKLFF. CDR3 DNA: TGTGCCAGCAGCCGCCCCGCGGGAAAACTGTTTTTT.

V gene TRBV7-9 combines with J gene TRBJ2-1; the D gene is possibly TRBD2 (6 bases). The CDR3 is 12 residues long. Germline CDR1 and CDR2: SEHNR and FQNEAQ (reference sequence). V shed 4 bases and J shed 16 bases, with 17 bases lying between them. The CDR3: CASSSGVLRLFF. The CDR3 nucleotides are TGTGCCAGCAGCTCGGGGGTGTTGCGGCTTTTCTTC. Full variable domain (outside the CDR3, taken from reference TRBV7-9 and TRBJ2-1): DTGVSQNPRHKITKRGQNVTFRCDPISEHNRLYWYRQTLGQGPEFLTYFQNEAQLEKSRLLSDRFSAERPKGSFSTLEIQRTEQGDSAMYLCASSSGVLRLFFGPGTRLTVL.

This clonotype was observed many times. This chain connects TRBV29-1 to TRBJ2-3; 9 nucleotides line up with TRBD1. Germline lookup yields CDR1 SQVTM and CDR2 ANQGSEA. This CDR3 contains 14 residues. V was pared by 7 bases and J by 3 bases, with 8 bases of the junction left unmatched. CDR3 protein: CSAPDRGSTDTQYF. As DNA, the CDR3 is TGCAGCGCCCCGGACAGGGGAAGTACAGATACGCAGTATTTT.

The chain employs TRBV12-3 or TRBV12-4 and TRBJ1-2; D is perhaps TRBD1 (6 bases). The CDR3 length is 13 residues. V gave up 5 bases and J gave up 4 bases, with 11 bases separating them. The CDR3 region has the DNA TGTGCCAGCAGTCCCGACAGGATCTATGGCTACACCTTC. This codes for CASSPDRIYGYTF.

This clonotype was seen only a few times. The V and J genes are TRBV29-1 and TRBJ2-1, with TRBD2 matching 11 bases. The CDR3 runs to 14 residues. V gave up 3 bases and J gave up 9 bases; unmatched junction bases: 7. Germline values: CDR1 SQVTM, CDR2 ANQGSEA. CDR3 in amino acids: CSVDNLAGGAEQFF. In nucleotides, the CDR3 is TGCAGCGTTGATAATCTAGCGGGAGGCGCTGAGCAGTTCTTC.

For the CDR3, the DNA is TGTGCCAGCAGCTTAGAAGGGCATCAGCCCCAGCATTTT. Protein sequence: CASSLEGHQPQHF. V usage is TRBV7-6 and J usage is TRBJ1-5; no clear D gene. V shed 1 base and J shed 5 bases, with 6 bases lying between them. Germline V gene lookup returns CDR1 SGHVS and CDR2 FNYEAQ. The CDR3 has 13 amino acids.

CDR3 sequence reads: CASSQRDRGSYEQYF. The DNA for the CDR3 is TGTGCCAGCAGCCAACGGGACAGGGGCTCCTACGAGCAGTACTTC. The rearrangement joins TRBV14 to TRBJ2-7, with 10 bases that match TRBD1. Germline V lookup: CDR1 SGHDN, CDR2 FVKESK. With 2 bases clipped from V and 0 bases from J, the junction kept 1 base outside the gene matches. The CDR3 is 15 amino acids.

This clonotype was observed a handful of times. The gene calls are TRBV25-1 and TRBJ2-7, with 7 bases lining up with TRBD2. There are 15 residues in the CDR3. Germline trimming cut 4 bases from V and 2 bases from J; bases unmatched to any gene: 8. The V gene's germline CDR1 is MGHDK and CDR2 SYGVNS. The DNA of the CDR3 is TGTGCCAGCAGTGGCCCGACTAGCCGCCCCTACGAGCAGTACTTC. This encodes CASSGPTSRPYEQYF.

CDR3 protein: CASSARHQTNEKLFF. The CDR3 DNA is TGTGCCAGTAGTGCCCGACACCAAACTAATGAAAAACTGTTTTTT. The chain uses TRBV19 and TRBJ1-4; D is ambiguous. From germline, CDR1 is LNHDA and CDR2 SQIVND (reference sequence). The CDR3 contains 15 residues. The ends were cut back, 5 bases at V and 1 base at J, with 11 bases in the middle.

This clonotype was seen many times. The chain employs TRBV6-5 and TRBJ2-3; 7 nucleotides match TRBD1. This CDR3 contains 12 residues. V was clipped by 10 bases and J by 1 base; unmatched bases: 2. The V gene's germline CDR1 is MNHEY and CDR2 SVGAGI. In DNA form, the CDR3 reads TGTGCCACCGGACAGGGCACAGATACGCAGTATTTT. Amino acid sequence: CATGQGTDTQYF.

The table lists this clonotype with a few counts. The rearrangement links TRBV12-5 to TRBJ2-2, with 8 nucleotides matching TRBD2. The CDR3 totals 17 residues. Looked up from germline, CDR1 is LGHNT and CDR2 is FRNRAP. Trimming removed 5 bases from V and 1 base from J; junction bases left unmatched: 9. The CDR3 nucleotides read TGTGCTAGTGGTCTTACTCTAGCGGGTGAGAACACCGGGGAGCTGTTTTTT. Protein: CASGLTLAGENTGELFF.

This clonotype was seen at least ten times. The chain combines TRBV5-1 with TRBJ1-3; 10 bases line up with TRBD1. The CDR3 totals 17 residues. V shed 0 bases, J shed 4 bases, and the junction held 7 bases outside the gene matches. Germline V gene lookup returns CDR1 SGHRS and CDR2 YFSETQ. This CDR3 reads CASSLETGGFTGNTIYF. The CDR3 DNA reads TGCGCCAGCAGCTTGGAGACAGGGGGCTTCACAGGAAACACCATATATTTT.

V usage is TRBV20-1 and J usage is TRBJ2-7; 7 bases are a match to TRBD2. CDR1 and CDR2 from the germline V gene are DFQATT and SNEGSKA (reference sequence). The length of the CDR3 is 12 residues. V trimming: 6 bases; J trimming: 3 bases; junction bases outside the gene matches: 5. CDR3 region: CSATAGIYEQYF. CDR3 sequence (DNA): TGCAGTGCGACAGCGGGGATCTACGAGCAGTACTTC.

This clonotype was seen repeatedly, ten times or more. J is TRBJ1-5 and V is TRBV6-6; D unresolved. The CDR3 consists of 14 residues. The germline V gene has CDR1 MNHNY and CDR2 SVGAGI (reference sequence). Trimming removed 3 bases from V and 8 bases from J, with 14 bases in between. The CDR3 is CASSYLREREPQHF. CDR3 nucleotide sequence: TGTGCCAGCAGTTATTTGAGGGAAAGGGAGCCCCAGCATTTT.

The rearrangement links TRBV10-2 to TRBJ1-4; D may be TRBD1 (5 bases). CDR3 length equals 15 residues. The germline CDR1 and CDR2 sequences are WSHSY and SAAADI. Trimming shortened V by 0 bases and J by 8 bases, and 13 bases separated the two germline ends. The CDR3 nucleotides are TGCGCCAGCAGTGAGTCGGGGGGTATGAAGGAAAAACTGTTTTTT. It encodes CASSESGGMKEKLFF.

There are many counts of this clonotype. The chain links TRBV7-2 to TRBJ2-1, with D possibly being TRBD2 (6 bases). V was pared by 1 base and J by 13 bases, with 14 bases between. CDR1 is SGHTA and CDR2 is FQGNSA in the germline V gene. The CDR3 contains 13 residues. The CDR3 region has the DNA TGTGCCAGCAGCTTAGGGGGGGTTTGGGAACAGTTCTTC. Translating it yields CASSLGGVWEQFF.

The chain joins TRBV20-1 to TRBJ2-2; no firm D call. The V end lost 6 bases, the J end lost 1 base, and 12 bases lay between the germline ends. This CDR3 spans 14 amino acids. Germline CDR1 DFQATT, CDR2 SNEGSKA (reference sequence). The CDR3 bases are TGCAGTGCCCCCCGGCTAGGGAACACCGGGGAGCTGTTTTTT. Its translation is CSAPRLGNTGELFF.

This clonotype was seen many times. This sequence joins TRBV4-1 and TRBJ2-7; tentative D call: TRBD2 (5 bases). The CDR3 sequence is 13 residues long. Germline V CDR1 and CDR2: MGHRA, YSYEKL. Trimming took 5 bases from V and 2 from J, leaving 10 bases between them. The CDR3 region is CASSIGITYEQYF. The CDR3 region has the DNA TGCGCCAGCAGCATCGGGATCACCTACGAGCAGTACTTC.

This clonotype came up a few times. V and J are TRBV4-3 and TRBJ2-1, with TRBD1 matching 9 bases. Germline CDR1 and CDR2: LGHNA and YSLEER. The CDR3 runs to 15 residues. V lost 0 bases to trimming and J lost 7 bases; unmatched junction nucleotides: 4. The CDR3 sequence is CASSQEGTGPNEQFF. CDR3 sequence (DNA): TGCGCCAGCAGCCAAGAGGGGACAGGGCCAAATGAGCAGTTCTTC.

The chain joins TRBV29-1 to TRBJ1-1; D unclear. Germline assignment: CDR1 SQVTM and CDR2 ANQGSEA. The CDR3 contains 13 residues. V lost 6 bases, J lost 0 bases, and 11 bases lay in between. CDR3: CSVARLLNTEAFF. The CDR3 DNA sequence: TGCAGCGTCGCCAGACTCTTGAACACTGAAGCTTTCTTT.

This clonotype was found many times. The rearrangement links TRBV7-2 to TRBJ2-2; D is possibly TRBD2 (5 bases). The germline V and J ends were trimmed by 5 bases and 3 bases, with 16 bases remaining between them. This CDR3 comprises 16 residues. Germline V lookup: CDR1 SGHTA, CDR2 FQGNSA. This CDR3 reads CASSLTVRRDTGELFF. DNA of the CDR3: TGTGCCAGCAGCCTGACGGTTAGGCGGGACACCGGGGAGCTGTTTTTT. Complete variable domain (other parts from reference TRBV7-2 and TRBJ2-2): GAGVSQSPSNKVTEKGKDVELRCDPISGHTALYWYRQSLGQGLEFLIYFQGNSAPDKSGLPSDRFSAERTGGSVSTLTIQRTQQEDSAVYLCASSLTVRRDTGELFFGEGSRLTVL.

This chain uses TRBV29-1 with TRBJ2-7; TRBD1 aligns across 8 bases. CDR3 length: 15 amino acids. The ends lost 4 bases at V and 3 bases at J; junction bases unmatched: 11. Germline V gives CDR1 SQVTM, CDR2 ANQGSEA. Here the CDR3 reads CSVVWHGGQGYEQYF. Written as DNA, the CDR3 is TGCAGCGTTGTGTGGCACGGAGGACAGGGCTACGAGCAGTACTTC.

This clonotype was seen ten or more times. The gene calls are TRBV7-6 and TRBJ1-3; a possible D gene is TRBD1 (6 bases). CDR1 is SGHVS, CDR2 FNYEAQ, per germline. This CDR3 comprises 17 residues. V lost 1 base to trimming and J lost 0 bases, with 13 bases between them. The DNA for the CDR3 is TGTGCCAGCAGCTTAGTAGCGGGGGCGAGCTCTGGAAACACCATATATTTT. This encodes CASSLVAGASSGNTIYF.

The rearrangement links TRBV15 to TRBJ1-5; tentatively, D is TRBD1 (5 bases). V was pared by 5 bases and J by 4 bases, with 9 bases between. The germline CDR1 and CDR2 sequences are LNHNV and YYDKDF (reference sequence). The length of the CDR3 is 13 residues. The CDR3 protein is CATSARVNQPQHF. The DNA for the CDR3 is TGTGCCACCAGCGCCAGGGTGAATCAGCCCCAGCATTTT.

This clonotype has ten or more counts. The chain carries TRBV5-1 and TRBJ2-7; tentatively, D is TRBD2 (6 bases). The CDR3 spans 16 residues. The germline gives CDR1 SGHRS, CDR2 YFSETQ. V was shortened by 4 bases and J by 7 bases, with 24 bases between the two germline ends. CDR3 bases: TGCGCCAGCAGCATCCAAGCGGGCCTAAAGGTTGGGGAGCAGTACTTC. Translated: CASSIQAGLKVGEQYF.